The next 21 T cell receptor beta chains were all read from a single sample in a study of blood T cell repertoires in COVID-19. Sequenced by immunoSEQ multiplex PCR; TCRdb stores in-frame clones only, minus some. The sample lists about 180,000 clones; 84% were seen once. Sequencing used PBMCs or T cells enriched from blood (not recorded which). The receptors originated from a man aged 45-65 years who had recovered from COVID-19.

This clone was seen only once. This chain uses TRBV7-3 with TRBJ1-1, with 7 bases that match TRBD1. The CDR3 is made up of 13 amino acids. V was clipped by 6 bases and J by 1 base; unmatched bases: 2. Germline assignment: CDR1 SGHTA and CDR2 FQGTGA. The CDR3 DNA reads TGTGCCAGCAGTCGGGACAGGAACACTGAAGCTTTCTTT. Protein product: CASSRDRNTEAFF. The whole variable domain, remainder taken from reference TRBV7-3 and TRBJ1-1, is GAGVSQTPSNKVTEKGKYVELRCDPISGHTALYWYRQSLGQGPEFLIYFQGTGAADDSGLPNDRFFAVRPEGSVSTLKIQRTERGDSAVYLCASSRDRNTEAFFGQGTRLTVV.

V is TRBV10-3 and J is TRBJ1-2, with D possibly being TRBD1 (5 bases). Germline V gives CDR1 ENHRY, CDR2 SYGVKD. Trimming left V 4 bases short and J 6 bases short, with 15 bases between. This CDR3 region has 14 residues. The CDR3 spells CAISGREGPNGYTF. As DNA, the CDR3 is TGTGCCATCAGTGGGAGGGAGGGACCCAATGGCTACACCTTC.

The rearrangement links TRBV7-2 to TRBJ2-1, with a possible D match to TRBD2 (6 bases). V lost 1 base and J lost 0, with 16 bases in between. Germline CDR1 SGHTA, CDR2 FQGNSA. This CDR3 is built from 18 residues. The CDR3 is CASSLGISTRGSYNEQFF. CDR3 coding DNA: TGTGCCAGCAGCTTAGGAATCTCTACGCGGGGCTCCTACAATGAGCAGTTCTTC.

The CDR3 sequence is CATSIEQGDYGYTF. In DNA form, the CDR3 reads TGTGCCACCAGCATAGAACAGGGAGACTATGGCTACACCTTC. The chain uses TRBV15 and TRBJ1-2; D might be TRBD1 (6 bases). Trimming removed 4 bases from V and 3 bases from J, with 12 bases in between. Per the germline V gene, CDR1 is LNHNV and CDR2 is YYDKDF (reference sequence). The CDR3 runs 14 residues.

The chain employs TRBV3-1 (or the pseudogene TRBV3-2) and TRBJ2-5; 8 nucleotides align to TRBD2. CDR3 length: 18 amino acids. V was pared by 0 bases and J by 3 bases, with 12 bases of the junction left unmatched. The V gene's germline CDR1 is LGHDT and CDR2 YNNKEL (reference sequence). In DNA form, the CDR3 reads TGTGCCAGCAGCCAAGATTTGGGCGGGGGGTCCGGAGAAGAGACCCAGTACTTC. Protein sequence: CASSQDLGGGSGEETQYF.

The count of this clone is one. This chain links TRBV19 with TRBJ1-5; D unresolved. CDR1 is LNHDA, CDR2 SQIVND, per germline (reference sequence). The ends were cut back, 8 bases at V and 3 bases at J, with 8 bases in the middle. This CDR3 has 12 amino acids. The CDR3 DNA sequence: TGTGCCAGTCCGGGGTCCAATCAGCCCCAGCATTTT. Its translation: CASPGSNQPQHF.

V usage is TRBV5-1 and J usage is TRBJ1-1; TRBD1 is a possible D gene (6 bases). CDR3 length: 14 amino acids. The germline V and J ends were trimmed by 2 bases and 4 bases, with 12 bases remaining between them. The germline gives CDR1 SGHRS, CDR2 YFSETQ. This CDR3 reads CASSLQGGRTEAFF. The CDR3 DNA reads TGCGCCAGCAGCTTACAGGGTGGGCGCACTGAAGCTTTCTTT.

The rearrangement joins TRBV25-1 to TRBJ1-3, with D maybe TRBD1 (5 bases). The CDR3 is 16 amino acids. CDR1 and CDR2 from the germline V gene are MGHDK and SYGVNS. Between the trimmed V and J ends, which lost 3 bases and 3 bases, there was a span of 15 bases. The CDR3 reads CASSDGGGGFGNTIYF. CDR3 sequence (DNA): TGTGCCAGCAGTGACGGCGGGGGAGGATTTGGAAACACCATATATTTT.

CDR3 loop: CASSQDLAGQTYEQYF. CDR3 nucleotide sequence: TGTGCCAGCAGCCAAGATCTAGCGGGTCAAACCTACGAGCAGTACTTC. The rearrangement links TRBV4-2 to TRBJ2-7, with 8 bases that match TRBD2. CDR3 length equals 16 residues. J lost 2 bases, V lost 0 bases, and 6 bases had no gene match. Germline-derived CDR1 and CDR2 are LGHNA and YNFKEQ.

The chain joins TRBV7-9 to TRBJ2-3, with 7 positions matching TRBD2. The CDR3 consists of 15 residues. Germline V CDR1 and CDR2: SEHNR, FQNEAQ (reference sequence). V was pared by 2 bases and J by 2 bases, with 4 bases of the junction left unmatched. The CDR3 is CASSLQAGSTDTQYF. The CDR3 DNA sequence: TGTGCCAGCAGCTTACAAGCGGGGTCCACAGATACGCAGTATTTT.

The V gene is TRBV2, the J gene TRBJ2-1; D not resolved. This CDR3 comprises 15 residues. CDR1 SNHLY and CDR2 FYNNEI come from the germline V gene. V lost 8 bases and J 2 bases, leaving 16 bases between the germline ends. The CDR3 sequence is CASGFLSAAYNEQFF. The CDR3, as DNA: TGTGCCAGCGGTTTTTTGTCTGCAGCCTACAATGAGCAGTTCTTC.

This clone has only a few counts. The CDR3 DNA follows: TGCAGCGCCACGCATGCTTTAGAGGCCTACGAGCAGTACTTC. This gives the protein CSATHALEAYEQYF. The chain links TRBV29-1 to TRBJ2-7; D is unresolved. Germline V CDR1 and CDR2: SQVTM, ANQGSEA. V lost 7 bases and J 2 bases, leaving 18 bases between the germline ends. There are 14 residues in the CDR3.

The V gene is TRBV12-3 or TRBV12-4, the J gene TRBJ1-1, with a tentative D call TRBD1 (5 bases). This CDR3 region has 13 residues. The V gene lost 2 bases and the J gene lost 8 bases, with 12 bases spanning the gap. CDR3 sequence (DNA): TGTGCCAGCAGTTTACCAAGACAGTCCGAAGCTTTCTTT. Its translation: CASSLPRQSEAFF.

This rearrangement joins TRBV5-1 to TRBJ1-4; D uncertain. The ends were cut back, 4 bases at V and 4 bases at J, with 8 bases in the middle. The CDR3 has 13 residues. CDR1 is SGHRS and CDR2 is YFSETQ in the germline V gene. The CDR3 nucleotides are TGCGCCAGCAGCATGGACGGTAATGAAAAACTGTTTTTT. Its protein is CASSMDGNEKLFF.

The CDR3 protein is CASSGQGRTGELFF. The CDR3 DNA sequence: TGTGCCAGCAGTGGACAGGGGAGGACCGGGGAGCTGTTTTTT. The rearrangement links TRBV6-2 or TRBV6-3 to TRBJ2-2; TRBD1 matches at 9 bases. J gave up 5 bases and V 5 bases, and 3 bases lay outside the gene matches. CDR3 size: 14 residues. CDR1 is MNHEY and CDR2 is SVGEGT in the germline V gene.

V usage is TRBV6-2 or TRBV6-3 and J usage is TRBJ1-5; D gene unclear. V was cut by 5 bases and J by 7 bases, with 18 bases left in between. Germline lookup yields CDR1 MNHEY and CDR2 SVGEGT. This CDR3 contains 15 residues. Here the CDR3 reads CASSSGKRVGQPQHF. CDR3 DNA: TGTGCCAGCAGTAGTGGTAAGAGGGTTGGGCAGCCCCAGCATTTT.

The CDR3 sequence is CASSTRDRGNEQFF. DNA of the CDR3: TGTGCCAGTAGTACGCGGGACAGGGGCAATGAGCAGTTCTTC. The chain carries TRBV19 and TRBJ2-1; 10 nucleotides align to TRBD1. The CDR3 has 14 amino acids. The germline V gene encodes CDR1 LNHDA and CDR2 SQIVND (reference sequence). Trimming cost V 4 bases and J 6 bases; bases outside gene matches: 3. Variable domain in full (rest from reference TRBV19 and TRBJ2-1): DGGITQSPKYLFRKEGQNVTLSCEQNLNHDAMYWYRQDPGQGLRLIYYSQIVNDFQKGDIAEGYSVSREKKESFPLTVTSAQKNPTAFYLCASSTRDRGNEQFFGPGTRLTVL.

This chain links TRBV24-1 with TRBJ1-2; the match to TRBD1 covers 7 bases. Looked up from germline, CDR1 is KGHDR and CDR2 is SFDVKD. V was pared by 4 bases and J by 1 base, with 14 bases of the junction left unmatched. CDR3 size: 18 residues. This CDR3 is CATSDPNRGPSSNYGYTF. The CDR3 nucleotides read TGTGCCACCAGTGACCCTAACAGGGGTCCGTCTAGTAACTATGGCTACACCTTC.

The chain uses TRBV28 and TRBJ1-1; D might be TRBD1 (5 bases). CDR3 length: 14 amino acids. CDR1 MDHEN and CDR2 SYDVKM come from the germline V gene. Trimming removed 2 bases from V and 4 bases from J, with 11 bases in between. CDR3 sequence: CASSLRGLSTEAFF. In DNA form, the CDR3 reads TGTGCCAGCAGTTTAAGGGGCCTTAGCACTGAAGCTTTCTTT. The variable domain in full, completed from reference TRBV28 and TRBJ1-1, reads DVKVTQSSRYLVKRTGEKVFLECVQDMDHENMFWYRQDPGLGLRLIYFSYDVKMKEKGDIPEGYSVSREKKERFSLILESASTNQTSMYLCASSLRGLSTEAFFGQGTRLTVV.

This chain links TRBV7-4 with TRBJ1-5; no clear D. CDR1 and CDR2 (germline): SGHVT, SQSDAQ. The CDR3 runs to 15 residues. V lost 0 bases and J 0 bases, leaving 6 bases between the germline ends. The CDR3 sequence: CASSLAKHSNQPQHF. The CDR3 bases are TGTGCCAGCAGCTTAGCCAAGCATAGCAATCAGCCCCAGCATTTT.

The chain has TRBV7-9 and TRBJ2-7; 9 bases are a match to TRBD1. V lost 5 bases, J lost 5 bases, and 10 bases stayed unmatched. Germline V gene sequence: CDR1 SEHNR, CDR2 FQNEAQ (reference sequence). The CDR3 has 15 residues. CDR3 nucleotide sequence: TGTGCCAGCAGCGATACCGGGACAGGGAACAACGAGCAGTACTTC. This gives the protein CASSDTGTGNNEQYF.